The 24 T cell receptor beta chains in this list originate from one sample, sequenced in a study of T cells in Graves' hyperthyroidism and ophthalmopathy. TCR beta CDR3 regions were amplified from RNA transcripts. HTBI primers drove first-round RT-PCR of the TCR CDR3. TCRdb ran MiXCR on the multiplex PCR reads and lists one entry per CDR3 protein. The data show around 690,000 distinct CDR3 sequences, with around 21% seen just once and 34% held by the top ten. What was sequenced was blood. All receptors come from a man aged 30-40 years with Graves' ophthalmopathy.

This chain links TRBV13 with TRBJ2-3, with 10 bases matching TRBD2. The CDR3 totals 14 residues. V trimming: 6 bases; J trimming: 4 bases; junction bases outside the gene matches: 4. The germline CDR1 and CDR2 sequences are PRHDT and FYEKMQ (reference sequence). The CDR3 here is CASRGAGGPDTQYF. CDR3 nucleotides: TGTGCCAGCAGGGGAGCGGGAGGGCCAGATACGCAGTATTTT.

V usage is TRBV18 and J usage is TRBJ2-7, with 10 nucleotides matching TRBD2. V lost 2 bases, J lost 0 bases, and 7 bases stayed unmatched. The length of the CDR3 is 17 residues. Germline loops: CDR1 KGHSH, CDR2 LQKENI. This CDR3 is CASSPEGASGSSYEQYF. In DNA, the CDR3 is TGTGCCAGCTCACCAGAGGGGGCTAGCGGGAGCTCCTACGAGCAGTACTTC. The full variable domain, its missing parts supplied by reference TRBV18 and TRBJ2-7, is NAGVMQNPRHLVRRRGQEARLRCSPMKGHSHVYWYRQLPEEGLKFMVYLQKENIIDESGMPKERFSAEFPKEGPSILRIQQVVRGDSAAYFCASSPEGASGSSYEQYFGPGTRLTVT.

The chain recombines TRBV4-1 with TRBJ2-7, with D tentatively TRBD1 (5 bases). V dropped 4 bases and J dropped 5 bases, with 21 bases sitting between them. CDR3 size: 16 residues. Per germline, CDR1 MGHRA and CDR2 YSYEKL. For the CDR3, the DNA is TGCGCCAGCAGCCTAACGGACAAGGTTGGAGTCAACGAGCAGTACTTC. It encodes CASSLTDKVGVNEQYF.

The genes are TRBV6-5 and TRBJ2-1; D is uncertain. The CDR3 is made up of 14 amino acids. Trimming left V 0 bases short and J 2 bases short, with 5 bases between. The V gene's germline CDR1 is MNHEY and CDR2 SVGAGI. CDR3 DNA: TGTGCCAGCAGTTACTCGCTCACCTACAATGAGCAGTTCTTC. It translates to CASSYSLTYNEQFF.

The chain carries TRBV5-4 and TRBJ1-2; 7 bases agree with TRBD1. The CDR3 covers 14 residues. V lost 4 bases, J lost 2 bases, and 5 bases stayed unmatched. Germline CDR1 SGHNT, CDR2 YYREEE (reference sequence). This CDR3 reads CASSLLDRNYGYTF. CDR3 coding DNA: TGTGCCAGCAGCCTCTTGGACAGGAACTATGGCTACACCTTC.

The CDR3 spells CASSLSQGMYEQYF. The CDR3 DNA follows: TGCGCCAGCAGCTTGAGCCAGGGAATGTACGAGCAGTACTTC. The chain recombines TRBV5-1 with TRBJ2-7; a possible D gene is TRBD1 (5 bases). Trimming cost V 1 base and J 4 bases, with 12 bases left between them. The CDR3 has 14 amino acids. The germline CDR1 and CDR2 sequences are SGHRS and YFSETQ.

Comments on this clonotype: A read error may explain this, as a much larger clone is one base away. V gene TRBV12-3 or TRBV12-4 combines with J gene TRBJ2-7, with 10 positions matching TRBD1. V lost 5 bases, J lost 6 bases, and 7 bases stayed unmatched. This CDR3 has 14 residues. For the CDR3, the DNA is TGTGCCAGCAGTACGCGGACAGGGGGGGCCGAGCAGTACTTC. It codes for CASSTRTGGAEQYF.

This clonotype turned up a few times. The chain combines TRBV6-1 with TRBJ2-3, with 9 bases that match TRBD2. J gave up 2 bases and V 8 bases, and 14 bases lay outside the gene matches. Germline V gene data show CDR1 as MNHNS and CDR2 as SASEGT. The CDR3 runs to 17 residues. CDR3 in amino acids: CASQVAGGRRTTDTQYF. The CDR3 nucleotides are TGTGCCAGCCAGGTGGCGGGAGGGCGAAGGACCACAGATACGCAGTATTTT.

This clonotype has a count of ten or more. The chain joins TRBV2 to TRBJ1-5; D is unclear. The CDR3 spans 15 residues. V was clipped by 3 bases and J by 3 bases, with 12 bases between them. The germline V gene has CDR1 SNHLY and CDR2 FYNNEI. CDR3 sequence (DNA): TGTGCCAGCAGTGAGATAGGGCAGGTCAATCAGCCCCAGCATTTT. It encodes CASSEIGQVNQPQHF.

This clonotype showed up just a few times. The chain combines TRBV7-2 with TRBJ2-3; 11 bases fit TRBD2. Germline assignment: CDR1 SGHTA and CDR2 FQGNSA. The V gene end was trimmed by 4 bases and the J gene end by 4 bases; junction bases not matched to a gene: 7. There are 16 residues in the CDR3. This chain's CDR3 is CASSSNLAGGPDTQYF. CDR3 in DNA: TGTGCCAGCAGCTCCAACCTAGCGGGAGGACCAGATACGCAGTATTTT.

This clonotype was observed at least ten times. The V gene is TRBV10-1, the J gene TRBJ2-1; 16 positions match TRBD2. CDR1 WNHNN and CDR2 SYGVQD come from the germline V gene (reference sequence). This CDR3 has 16 residues. With V trimmed by 5 bases and J by 8 bases, 6 bases remained unmatched. Here the CDR3 DNA reads TGCGCCAGCAGTCAGGGGACTAGCGGGAGGGTCGATGAGCAGTTCTTC. Translation gives CASSQGTSGRVDEQFF.

In this sample, this clonotype turned up many times. The rearrangement joins TRBV18 to TRBJ2-2, with D possibly being TRBD2 (6 bases). V lost 0 bases to trimming and J lost 6 bases, with 14 bases between them. The CDR3 is 16 amino acids. Per the germline V gene, CDR1 is KGHSH and CDR2 is LQKENI. The CDR3, as DNA: TGTGCCAGCTCACCACCGGGCACGCCGGGAGCCGGGGAGCTGTTTTTT. This gives the protein CASSPPGTPGAGELFF.

V and J are TRBV5-1 and TRBJ2-3; perhaps D is TRBD1 or TRBD2 (5 bases each). Between the trimmed V and J ends, which lost 4 bases and 1 base, there was a span of 13 bases. There are 15 residues in the CDR3. CDR1 SGHRS and CDR2 YFSETQ come from the germline V gene. The CDR3 here is CASSRQRGRTDTQYF. The CDR3 coding sequence is TGCGCCAGCAGCCGTCAGAGGGGCCGCACAGATACGCAGTATTTT.

This sequence joins TRBV4-2 and TRBJ2-3; 16 bases match TRBD2. Germline V CDR1 and CDR2: LGHNA, YNFKEQ. The CDR3 totals 17 residues. The ends lost 1 base at V and 13 bases at J; junction bases unmatched: 11. The CDR3 protein is CASSQAWRGTSGRAEYF. DNA for the CDR3: TGTGCCAGCAGCCAAGCATGGCGCGGGACTAGCGGGAGGGCGGAGTATTTT.

The chain uses TRBV19 and TRBJ2-7, with TRBD1 matching 8 bases. Losses at the gene ends were 5 bases for V and 3 bases for J; bases not matched to a gene: 6. This CDR3 spans 14 amino acids. From germline, CDR1 is LNHDA and CDR2 SQIVND (reference sequence). Written as DNA, the CDR3 is TGTGCCAGTAGTGTTCAGGGGGCTGTCTACGAGCAGTACTTC. The encoded protein is CASSVQGAVYEQYF.

This clonotype was picked up a small number of times. V and J are TRBV6-2 or TRBV6-3 and TRBJ1-1, with a weak D call TRBD1 (6 bases). Germline V CDR1 and CDR2: MNHEY, SVGEGT. V was pared by 5 bases and J by 11 bases, with 15 bases between. The CDR3 runs 12 residues. The CDR3 nucleotides are TGTGCCAGCAGTGACTGGGGGCTCGGGGCTTTCTTT. Protein: CASSDWGLGAFF.

Many counts were recorded for this clonotype. V usage is TRBV6-2 or TRBV6-3 and J usage is TRBJ2-7, with unresolved D. The CDR3 covers 14 residues. Germline V lookup: CDR1 MNHEY, CDR2 SVGEGT. The ends were cut back, 2 bases at V and 2 bases at J, with 10 bases in the middle. The CDR3 nucleotides read TGTGCCAGCAGTTACGGGCGCGGTACCTACGAGCAGTACTTC. As protein: CASSYGRGTYEQYF.

This chain joins TRBV6-2 or TRBV6-3 and TRBJ1-5; D is unresolved. The CDR3 spans 14 residues. The ends were cut back, 6 bases at V and 5 bases at J, with 14 bases in the middle. Germline assignment: CDR1 MNHEY and CDR2 SVGEGT. For the CDR3, the DNA is TGTGCCAGCAGACGGAGTCCTGGCGATCAGCCCCAGCATTTT. As protein: CASRRSPGDQPQHF.

This rearrangement joins TRBV19 to TRBJ2-3; 10 nucleotides align to TRBD1. Germline trimming cut 6 bases from V and 3 bases from J; bases unmatched to any gene: 12. Germline V gene data show CDR1 as LNHDA and CDR2 as SQIVND (reference sequence). The CDR3 length is 17 residues. CDR3 coding DNA: TGTGCCAGTAGCCGCCGGGACAGGGGAGGGGGGACAGATACGCAGTATTTT. Translated, it gives CASSRRDRGGGTDTQYF.

This clonotype was recorded a few times. The V call is TRBV29-1, the J call TRBJ1-1; D may be TRBD1 (5 bases). CDR1 and CDR2 (germline): SQVTM, ANQGSEA. The CDR3 extends over 11 amino acids. The V and J ends lost 7 bases and 5 bases respectively, with 11 bases between them. As DNA, the CDR3 is TGCAGCGCTGATGGGGGGACTGAAGCTTTCTTT. It encodes CSADGGTEAFF.

This clonotype was seen repeatedly, ten times or more. This chain uses TRBV12-3 or TRBV12-4 with TRBJ2-1; D might be TRBD2 (5 bases). V shed 6 bases and J shed 4 bases, with 16 bases lying between them. The CDR3 has 15 amino acids. CDR3 in DNA: TGTGCCAGCAGGCACCGGGTAGCGCGATACAATGAGCAGTTCTTC. Translated, it gives CASRHRVARYNEQFF.

This chain joins TRBV29-1 and TRBJ2-2; 7 nucleotides agree with TRBD2. The CDR3 is 18 residues long. The germline V gene encodes CDR1 SQVTM and CDR2 ANQGSEA. The V gene end was trimmed by 1 base and the J gene end by 3 bases; junction bases not matched to a gene: 14. CDR3 region: CSVEGVKGRDYHTGELFF. The CDR3 DNA reads as TGCAGCGTTGAAGGGGTGAAAGGACGGGACTACCACACCGGGGAGCTGTTTTTT.

The chain employs TRBV27 and TRBJ2-3; D remains unclear. The V gene's germline CDR1 is MNHEY and CDR2 SMNVEV (reference sequence). This CDR3 region has 14 residues. V was clipped by 5 bases and J by 0 bases, with 9 bases between them. The CDR3: CASSIYGSTDTQYF. CDR3 bases: TGTGCCAGCAGTATATACGGGAGCACAGATACGCAGTATTTT.

The rearrangement joins TRBV6-5 to TRBJ2-7, with TRBD2 matching 7 bases. Germline CDR1 reads MNHEY; CDR2 reads SVGAGI. This CDR3 contains 16 residues. V trimming: 4 bases; J trimming: 4 bases; junction bases outside the gene matches: 13. CDR3 DNA sequence: TGTGCCAGCAGTTCGTCCGGGGCCGGGAGGATGTACGAGCAGTACTTC. The encoded protein is CASSSSGAGRMYEQYF.